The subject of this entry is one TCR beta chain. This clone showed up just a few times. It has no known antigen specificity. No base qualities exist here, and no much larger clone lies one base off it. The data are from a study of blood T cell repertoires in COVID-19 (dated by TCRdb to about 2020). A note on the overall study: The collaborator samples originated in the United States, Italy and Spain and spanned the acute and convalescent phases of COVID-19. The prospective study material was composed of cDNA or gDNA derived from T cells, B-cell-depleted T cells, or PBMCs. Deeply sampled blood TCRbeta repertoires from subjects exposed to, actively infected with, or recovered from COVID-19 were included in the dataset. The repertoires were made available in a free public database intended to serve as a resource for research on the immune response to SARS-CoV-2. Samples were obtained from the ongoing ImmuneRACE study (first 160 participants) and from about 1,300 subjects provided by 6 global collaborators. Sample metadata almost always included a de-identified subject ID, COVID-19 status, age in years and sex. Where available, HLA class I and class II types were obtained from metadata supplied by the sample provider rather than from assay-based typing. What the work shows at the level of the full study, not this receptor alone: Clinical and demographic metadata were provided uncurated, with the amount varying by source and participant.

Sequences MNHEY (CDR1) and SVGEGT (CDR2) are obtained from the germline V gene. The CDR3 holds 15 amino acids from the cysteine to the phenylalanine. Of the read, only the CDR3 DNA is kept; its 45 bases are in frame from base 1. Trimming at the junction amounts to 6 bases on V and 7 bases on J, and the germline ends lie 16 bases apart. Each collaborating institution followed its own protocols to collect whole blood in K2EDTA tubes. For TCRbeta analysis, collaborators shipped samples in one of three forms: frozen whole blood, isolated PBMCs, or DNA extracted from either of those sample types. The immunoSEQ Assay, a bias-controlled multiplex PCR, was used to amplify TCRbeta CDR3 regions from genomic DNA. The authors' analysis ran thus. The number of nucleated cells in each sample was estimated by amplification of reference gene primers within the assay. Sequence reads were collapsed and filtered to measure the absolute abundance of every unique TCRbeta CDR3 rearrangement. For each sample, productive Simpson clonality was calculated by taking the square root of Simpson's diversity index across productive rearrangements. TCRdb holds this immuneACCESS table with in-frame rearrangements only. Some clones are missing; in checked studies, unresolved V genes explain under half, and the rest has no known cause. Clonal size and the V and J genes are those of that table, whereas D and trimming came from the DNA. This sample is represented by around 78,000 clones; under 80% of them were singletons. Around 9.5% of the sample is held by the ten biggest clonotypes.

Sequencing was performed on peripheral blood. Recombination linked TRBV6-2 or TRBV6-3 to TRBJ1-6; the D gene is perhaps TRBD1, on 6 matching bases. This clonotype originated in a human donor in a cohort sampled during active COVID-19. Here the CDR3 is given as CASSPGGAPNSPLHF. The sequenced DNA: TGTGCCAGCAGCCCCGGGGGGGCGCCGAATTCACCCCTCCACTTT.